The entry below describes one T cell receptor (beta chain). What it binds is not known. This sequence may be a read error, since a much larger clone differs from it by one base. This CDR3 is missing its conserved last phenylalanine or tryptophan, likely due to a read error. Patients were left out if they had other autoimmune diseases, uncontrolled infections, pregnancy or lactation. These data belong to a study of Graves' ophthalmopathy and Graves' hyperthyroidism. For the study at large: Peripheral blood was obtained at first diagnosis, ahead of any treatment. Study results and caveats: The model predicted ophthalmopathy progression with roughly 71% sensitivity and around 72% specificity. Blood also contained most of the expanded thyroid clonotypes above 0.001 frequency.

Deletions cut 2 bases from V and 0 bases from J, with 12 bases between. CDR1 is MNHEY, CDR2 SMNVEV, per germline (reference sequence). The CDR3 has 16 residues. TCR beta CDR3 amplification used RNA transcripts. HTBI primers primed a first-round RT-PCR, and a second-round multiplex PCR followed. TCRdb used MiXCR to reprocess the multiplex PCR reads, holding one entry per CDR3 protein. The table shows tens of thousands of distinct CDR3 sequences, with around 52% occurring only once. The rearrangement joins TRBV27 to TRBJ2-3, with D possibly matching TRBD2 (5 bases). This receptor was obtained from an adult man with Graves' ophthalmopathy. What was sequenced was peripheral blood. The CDR3 is CASSLRPGSSTDTQYL. In DNA, the CDR3 is TGTGCCAGCAGTTTACGGCCGGGGTCTAGCACAGATACGCAGTATCTT.